This T cell receptor (beta chain) is from a study of cytomegalovirus exposure and HLA in healthy donors. Study context: As released early, the data held some 80 million unique TCRs from HLA-typed donors. Study-wide findings and caveats: One cluster of highly shared sequence variants probably arose as a sequencing artifact. Per a later analysis, HLA-associated TCR beta chains showed more clonal expansion than other, equally common TCR beta chains.

PCR amplification relied on 60 Vbeta primers (plus 13 Jbeta primers). Profiling relied on immunoSEQ multiplex PCR, and the TCRdb table lists in-frame clones only, not all of them. This sample has approximately 200,000 clones; just over 75% occur once, and the top ten carry 1.5% to 2%. Comments on this clone: Its antigen remains unknown.

Germline V gene lookup returns CDR1 SGHRS and CDR2 YFSETQ. This CDR3 has 13 amino acids. With 4 bases clipped from V and 7 bases from J, the junction kept 5 bases outside the gene matches. Sequenced material: PBMCs. The TCR sequence derives from a young man in good health and CMV-seronegative. The chain uses TRBV5-1 and TRBJ2-1; 7 nucleotides match TRBD2. The CDR3 region has the DNA TGCGCCAGCAGCACTGATAGCGGGAATGAGCAGTTCTTC. Translation gives CASSTDSGNEQFF. Full variable domain (remainder filled in from reference TRBV5-1 and TRBJ2-1): KAGVTQTPRYLIKTRGQQVTLSCSPISGHRSVSWYQQTPGQGLQFLFEYFSETQRNKGNFPGRFSGRQFSNSRSEMNVSTLELGDSALYLCASSTDSGNEQFFGPGTRLTVL.